The entry below describes one T cell receptor beta chain. These data come from a study of blood T cell repertoires in COVID-19. Study-level background: There were acute and convalescent COVID-19 samples, and they came from the United States, Italy and Spain. The cDNA or gDNA used as material had been derived from T cells, B-cell-depleted T cells, or PBMCs.

Original analysis: Amplifying reference gene primers gave estimates of nucleated cell counts. Sequenced by immunoSEQ multiplex PCR; TCRdb stores in-frame clones only, minus some. V and J calls and clone size are those listed in that table; D and trimming were worked out from the DNA. The data contain 210,000 or so clones, about 85% of them singletons. The CDR3 loop spans 18 amino acids. Germline trimming cut 0 bases from V and 3 bases from J; bases unmatched to any gene: 12. Germline V CDR1 and CDR2: SGHTA, FQGNSA. This TCR was sampled from a woman aged 18-29 years who had recovered from COVID-19. Material for sequencing was peripheral blood. The chain recombines TRBV7-2 with TRBJ2-3; 7 positions agree with TRBD2. The CDR3 here is CASSLARSGWGGTDTQYF. The CDR3 coding sequence is TGTGCCAGCAGCTTAGCTCGTAGTGGGTGGGGGGGGACAGATACGCAGTATTTT.